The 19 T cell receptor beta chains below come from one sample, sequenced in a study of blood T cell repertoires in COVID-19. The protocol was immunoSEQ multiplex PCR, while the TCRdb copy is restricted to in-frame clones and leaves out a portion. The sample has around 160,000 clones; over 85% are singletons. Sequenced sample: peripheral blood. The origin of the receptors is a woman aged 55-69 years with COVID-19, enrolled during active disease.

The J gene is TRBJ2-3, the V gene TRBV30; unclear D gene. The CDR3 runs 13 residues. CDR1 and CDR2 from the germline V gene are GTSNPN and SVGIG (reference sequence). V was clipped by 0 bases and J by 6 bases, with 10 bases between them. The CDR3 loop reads CAWSVLIGDTQYF. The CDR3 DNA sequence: TGTGCCTGGAGTGTACTGATCGGGGATACGCAGTATTTT. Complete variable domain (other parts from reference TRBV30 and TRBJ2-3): SQTIHQWPATLVQPVGSPLSLECTVEGTSNPNLYWYRQAAGRGLQLLFYSVGIGQISSEVPQNLSASRPQDRQFILSSKKLLLSDSGFYLCAWSVLIGDTQYFGPGTRLTVL.

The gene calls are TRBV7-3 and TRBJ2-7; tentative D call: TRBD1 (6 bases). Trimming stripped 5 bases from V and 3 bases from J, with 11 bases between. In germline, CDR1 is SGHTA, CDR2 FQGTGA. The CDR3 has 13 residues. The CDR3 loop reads CASSPDSYYEQYF. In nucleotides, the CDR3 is TGTGCCAGCAGCCCGGACAGTTACTACGAGCAGTACTTC.

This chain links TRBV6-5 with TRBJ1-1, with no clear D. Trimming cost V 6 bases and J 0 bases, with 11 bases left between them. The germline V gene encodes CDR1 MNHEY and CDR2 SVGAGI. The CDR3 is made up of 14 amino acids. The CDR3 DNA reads TGTGCCAGCAGCGGACTGGGCATGAACACTGAAGCTTTCTTT. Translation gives CASSGLGMNTEAFF.

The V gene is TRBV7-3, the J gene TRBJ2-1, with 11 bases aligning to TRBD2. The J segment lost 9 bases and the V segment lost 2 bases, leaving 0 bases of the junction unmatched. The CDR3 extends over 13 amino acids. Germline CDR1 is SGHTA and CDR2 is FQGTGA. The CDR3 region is CASSLGLAGEQFF. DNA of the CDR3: TGTGCCAGCAGCTTAGGACTAGCGGGTGAGCAGTTCTTC.

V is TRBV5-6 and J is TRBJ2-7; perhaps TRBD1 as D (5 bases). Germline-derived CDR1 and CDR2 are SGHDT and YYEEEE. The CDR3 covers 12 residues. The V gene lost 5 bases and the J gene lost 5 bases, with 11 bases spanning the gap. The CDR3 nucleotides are TGTGCCAGCAGAGGAGCAGGGAACGAGCAGTACTTC. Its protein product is CASRGAGNEQYF. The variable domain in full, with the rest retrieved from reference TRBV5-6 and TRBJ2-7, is DAGVTQSPTHLIKTRGQQVTLRCSPKSGHDTVSWYQQALGQGPQFIFQYYEEEERQRGNFPDRFSGHQFPNYSSELNVNALLLGDSALYLCASRGAGNEQYFGPGTRLTVT.

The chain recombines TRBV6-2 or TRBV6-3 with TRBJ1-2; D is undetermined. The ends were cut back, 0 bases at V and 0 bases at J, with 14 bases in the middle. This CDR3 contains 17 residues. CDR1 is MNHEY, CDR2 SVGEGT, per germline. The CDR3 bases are TGTGCCAGCAGTTACTCTCCGCTAAGTACCTCTAACTATGGCTACACCTTC. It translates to CASSYSPLSTSNYGYTF.

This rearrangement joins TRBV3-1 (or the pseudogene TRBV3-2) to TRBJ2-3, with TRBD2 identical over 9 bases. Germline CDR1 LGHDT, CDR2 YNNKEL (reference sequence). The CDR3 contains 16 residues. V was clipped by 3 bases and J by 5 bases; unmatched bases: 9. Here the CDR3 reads CASSHRLAGPEDTQYF. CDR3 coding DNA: TGTGCCAGCAGCCATCGGCTAGCGGGGCCTGAAGATACGCAGTATTTT.

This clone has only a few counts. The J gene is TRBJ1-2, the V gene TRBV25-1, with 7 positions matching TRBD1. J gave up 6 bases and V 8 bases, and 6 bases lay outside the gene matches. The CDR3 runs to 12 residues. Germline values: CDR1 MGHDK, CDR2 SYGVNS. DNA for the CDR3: TGTGCCAGCGAAACACAGGGGAATGGCTACACCTTC. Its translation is CASETQGNGYTF.

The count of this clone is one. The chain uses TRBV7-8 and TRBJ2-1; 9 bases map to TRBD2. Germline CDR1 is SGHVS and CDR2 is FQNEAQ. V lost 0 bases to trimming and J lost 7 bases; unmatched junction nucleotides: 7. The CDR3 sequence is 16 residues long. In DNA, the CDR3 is TGTGCCAGCAGCTTAGCGGGCGGGGGGGCTGGAAATGAGCAGTTCTTC. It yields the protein CASSLAGGGAGNEQFF.

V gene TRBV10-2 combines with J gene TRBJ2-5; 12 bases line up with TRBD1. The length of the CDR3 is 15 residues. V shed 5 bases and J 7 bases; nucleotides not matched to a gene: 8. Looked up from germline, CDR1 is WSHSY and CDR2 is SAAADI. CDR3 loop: CASSWDRGRQGTQYF. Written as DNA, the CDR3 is TGCGCCAGCAGTTGGGACAGGGGGCGTCAGGGGACCCAGTACTTC.

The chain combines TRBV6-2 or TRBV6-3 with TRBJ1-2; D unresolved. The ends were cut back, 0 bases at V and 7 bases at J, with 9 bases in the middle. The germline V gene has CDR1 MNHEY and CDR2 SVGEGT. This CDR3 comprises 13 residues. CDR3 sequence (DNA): TGTGCCAGCAGTTACTCGGCAGGAGGTGGCTACACCTTC. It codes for CASSYSAGGGYTF.

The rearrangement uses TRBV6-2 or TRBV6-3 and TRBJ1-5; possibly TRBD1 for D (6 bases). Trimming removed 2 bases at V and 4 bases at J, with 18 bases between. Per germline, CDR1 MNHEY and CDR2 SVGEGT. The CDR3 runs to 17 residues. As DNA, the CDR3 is TGTGCCAGCAGTTACCTACAGGGTGGGGGATCAAATCAGCCCCAGCATTTT. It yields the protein CASSYLQGGGSNQPQHF.

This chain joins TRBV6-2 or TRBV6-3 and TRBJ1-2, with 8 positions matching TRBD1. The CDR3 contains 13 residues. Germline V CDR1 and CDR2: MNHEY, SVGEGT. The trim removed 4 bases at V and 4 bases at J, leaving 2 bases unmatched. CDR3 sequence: CASSFTGGYGYTF. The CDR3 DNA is TGTGCCAGCAGTTTCACAGGGGGCTATGGCTACACCTTC.

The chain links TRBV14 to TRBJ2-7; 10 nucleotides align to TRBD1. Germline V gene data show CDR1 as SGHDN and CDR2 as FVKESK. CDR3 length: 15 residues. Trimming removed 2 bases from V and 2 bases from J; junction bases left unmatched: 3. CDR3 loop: CASSQRQGATYEQYF. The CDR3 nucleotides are TGTGCCAGCAGCCAAAGACAGGGGGCGACCTACGAGCAGTACTTC.

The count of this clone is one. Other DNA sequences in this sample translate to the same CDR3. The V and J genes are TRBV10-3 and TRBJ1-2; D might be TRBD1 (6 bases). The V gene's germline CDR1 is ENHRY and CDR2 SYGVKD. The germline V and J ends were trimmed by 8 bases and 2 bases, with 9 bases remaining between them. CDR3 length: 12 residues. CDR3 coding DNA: TGTGCCATCTCCGGACAGAACTATGGCTACACCTTC. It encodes CAISGQNYGYTF.

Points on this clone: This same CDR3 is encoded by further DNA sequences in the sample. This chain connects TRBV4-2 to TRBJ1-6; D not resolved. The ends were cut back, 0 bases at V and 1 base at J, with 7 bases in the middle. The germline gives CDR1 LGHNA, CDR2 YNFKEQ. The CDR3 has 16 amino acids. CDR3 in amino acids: CASSQEAGSYNSPLHF. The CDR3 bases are TGTGCCAGCAGCCAAGAAGCCGGTTCCTATAATTCACCCCTCCACTTT.

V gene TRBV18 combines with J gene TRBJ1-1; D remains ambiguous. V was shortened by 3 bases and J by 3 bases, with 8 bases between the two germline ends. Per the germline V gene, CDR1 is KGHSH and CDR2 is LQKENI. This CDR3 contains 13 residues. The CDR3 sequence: CASSPAGYTEAFF. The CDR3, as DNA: TGTGCCAGCTCACCGGCCGGGTACACTGAAGCTTTCTTT.

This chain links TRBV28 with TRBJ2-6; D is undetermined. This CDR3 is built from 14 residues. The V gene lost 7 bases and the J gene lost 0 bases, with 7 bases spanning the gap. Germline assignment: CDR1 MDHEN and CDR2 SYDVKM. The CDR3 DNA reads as TGTGCCAGCACGCGCCACTCTGGGGCCAACGTCCTGACTTTC. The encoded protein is CASTRHSGANVLTF.

CDR3 sequence reads: CASSPTTRENQPQHF. In DNA, the CDR3 is TGTGCCAGCAGTCCGACGACAAGAGAGAATCAGCCCCAGCATTTT. J is TRBJ1-5 and V is TRBV6-5; D remains unclear. The CDR3 has 15 amino acids. Between the trimmed V and J ends, which lost 5 bases and 4 bases, there was a span of 15 bases. CDR1 is MNHEY and CDR2 is SVGAGI in the germline V gene.